This T cell receptor beta chain is from a study of radiotherapy plus CTLA-4 blockade in lung cancer (dated by TCRdb to about 2018). For the study in its entirety: Among the enrolled patients, about 19% had an objective response, and 31% reached disease control.

Overall results and qualifications from the work: After treatment with radiotherapy and ipilimumab, TCR clones that came from tumors expanded in the peripheral blood. Early dynamic changes in blood T cell clones, together with increased serum interferon-beta after radiation, were reported as the strongest predictors of response.

Unmatched junction bases come to 10, with V trimmed by 4 bases and J by 4 bases. The CDR3 covers 17 residues, taking in both the cysteine and the phenylalanine. Here the CDR3 DNA is all that survives: 51 bases in frame from base 1. Libraries came from the immunoSEQ multiplex PCR assay. Sourced from immuneACCESS, this table was stored by TCRdb with only in-frame sequences that have V and J called. A share of the clones is absent; for the studies checked, an unresolved V gene accounts for under half, and the remainder has no known explanation. For this sample the table gives some 120,000 clones, of which roughly 77% were detected only once. The leading ten clones occupy 3% to 4% of the sample. In this study, focal radiation therapy paired with CTLA-4 blockade (ipilimumab) was tested in patients who had chemo-refractory metastatic non-small-cell lung cancer. Comments on this clone: The target of this receptor is not known. No qualities accompany the bases; no much larger clone lies one base away. Other DNA sequences of this sample code for an identical CDR3.

This chain is built from TRBV6-7 and TRBJ2-5, with 12 bases in between that match TRBD1. TRBV6-7 is an ORF; its function is uncertain. This clonotype was obtained from a human donor with non-small cell lung cancer that progressed on radiotherapy plus ipilimumab. Some clones in this sample may be carry-over from other donors' samples. The sample was peripheral blood, taken from a patient treated with radiotherapy plus ipilimumab. The CDR3 reads CASSSRPGQGAGETQYF. At the DNA level, the sequence is TGTGCCAGCAGTTCACGCCCGGGACAGGGGGCGGGAGAGACCCAGTACTTC.